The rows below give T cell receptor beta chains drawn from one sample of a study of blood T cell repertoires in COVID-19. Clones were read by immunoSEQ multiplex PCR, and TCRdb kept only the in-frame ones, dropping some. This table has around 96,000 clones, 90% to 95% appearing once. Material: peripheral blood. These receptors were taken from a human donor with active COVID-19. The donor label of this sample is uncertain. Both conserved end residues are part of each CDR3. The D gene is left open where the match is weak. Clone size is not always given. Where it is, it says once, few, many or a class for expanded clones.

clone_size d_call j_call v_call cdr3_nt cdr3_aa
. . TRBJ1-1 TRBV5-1 TGCGCCAGCAGCCCGCAGGGCCCCGACACTGAAGCTTTCTTT CASSPQGPDTEAFF
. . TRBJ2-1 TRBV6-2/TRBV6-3 TGTGCCAGCAGTAATGGAGCCGCGGTAGCGGACAATGAGCAGTTCTTC CASSNGAAVADNEQFF
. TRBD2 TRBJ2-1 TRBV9 TGTGCCAGCAGCGTAGTGGGGGAGGGGAGTGAGCAGTTCTTC CASSVVGEGSEQFF
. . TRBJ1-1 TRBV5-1 TGCGCCAGCAGCTTGATCCAGGTCACTGAAGCTTTCTTT CASSLIQVTEAFF
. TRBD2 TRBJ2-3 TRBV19 TGTGCCAGTAGTATAGATCGCGGGGGGAAGAGCACAGATACGCAGTATTTT CASSIDRGGKSTDTQYF
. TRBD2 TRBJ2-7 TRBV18 TGTGCCAGCTCACCAATAGCGGGGTTAAGTTACGAGCAGTACTTC CASSPIAGLSYEQYF
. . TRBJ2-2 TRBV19 TGTGCCAGTAGTATAGAGGCCGGGACAACGAACACCGGGGAGCTGTTTTTT CASSIEAGTTNTGELFF
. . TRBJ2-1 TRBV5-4 TGTGCCAGCAGCTTACCGGGTCCCTACAATGAGCAGTTCTTC CASSLPGPYNEQFF
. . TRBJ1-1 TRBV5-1 TGCGCCAGCAGCTTGGGGTTCATTGCGGATGAAGCTTTCTTT CASSLGFIADEAFF
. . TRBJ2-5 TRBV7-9 TGTGCCAGCATCCCGCGAGGCAGCAAAGAGACCCAGTACTTC CASIPRGSKETQYF
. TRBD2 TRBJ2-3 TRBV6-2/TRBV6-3 TGTGCCAGCAGCCGGACTAGCGGGGGCACAGATACGCAGTATTTT CASSRTSGGTDTQYF
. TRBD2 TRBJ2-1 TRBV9 TGTGCCAGCAGCCCCCACTCCCAGCGGGGGTACAATGAGCAGTTCTTC CASSPHSQRGYNEQFF
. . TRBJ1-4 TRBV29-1 TGCAGCGTCAGATCGGGGAGGGGTGAAAAACTGTTTTTT CSVRSGRGEKLFF
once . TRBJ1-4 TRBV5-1 TGCGCCAGCAGCGAGAGGGACATCAATGAAAAACTGTTTTTT CASSERDINEKLFF
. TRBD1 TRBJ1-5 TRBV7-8 TGTGCCAGCAGCTTAGCGGACAGGGGTCAGCCCCAGCATTTT CASSLADRGQPQHF
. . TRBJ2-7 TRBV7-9 TGTGCCAGCAGCTTAGGGTCCGGGGACGAGCAGTACTTC CASSLGSGDEQYF
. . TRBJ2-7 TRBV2 TGTGCCAGCAGTGAGACGGGGAACGAGCAGTACTTC CASSETGNEQYF
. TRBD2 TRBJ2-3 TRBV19 TGTGCCAGTAGACTAGCGGGAGGGCCCAATCGAGCGCAGTATTTT CASRLAGGPNRAQYF
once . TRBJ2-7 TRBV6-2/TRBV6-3 TGTGCCAGCAGTTACTTAAACAGCTACGAGCAGTACTTC CASSYLNSYEQYF
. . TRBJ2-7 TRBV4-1 TGCGCCAGCAGCCAAGATGGGGCTGGGGGGGCGCGGGAGCAGTACTTC CASSQDGAGGAREQYF
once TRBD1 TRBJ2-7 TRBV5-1 TGCGCCAGCAGCCAAGGACGAACAGGGGGCCGCCCCTCCTACGAGCAGTACTTC CASSQGRTGGRPSYEQYF
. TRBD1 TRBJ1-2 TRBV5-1 TGCGCCAGCAGCACCTACCAGACAGGGGTCGGCTACACCTTC CASSTYQTGVGYTF
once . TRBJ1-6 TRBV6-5 TGTGCCAGCAGTCGCCCGGGGTATCATAATTCACCCCTCCACTTT CASSRPGYHNSPLHF
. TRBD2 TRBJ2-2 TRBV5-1 TGCGCCAGCAGCTCAAGCGGGAGTTTGACCGGGGAGCTGTTTTTT CASSSSGSLTGELFF
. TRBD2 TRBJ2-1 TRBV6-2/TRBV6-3 TGTGCCAGCAGTGCCTGGGCCAGCGGGAGTGGCGATGAGCAGTTCTTC CASSAWASGSGDEQFF
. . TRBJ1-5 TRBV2 TGTGCCAGCAGTGAAGCTACGGGGATCGGTCCCCAGCATTTT CASSEATGIGPQHF
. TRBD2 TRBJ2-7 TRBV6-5 TGTGCCAGCAACCGACATAGCGGGAGCTCCTACGAGCAGTACTTC CASNRHSGSSYEQYF
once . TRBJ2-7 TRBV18 TGTGCCAGCTCACCAGCGACAGGCCTCTCCTACGAGCAGTACTTC CASSPATGLSYEQYF
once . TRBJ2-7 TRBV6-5 TGTGCCAGCAGTCTCCAGGTTCCCTACGAGCAGTACTTC CASSLQVPYEQYF
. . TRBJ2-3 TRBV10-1 TGCGCCAGCAGTGAGCGAGTAGCCTCAGATACGCAGTATTTT CASSERVASDTQYF
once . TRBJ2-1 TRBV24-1 TGTGCCACCAGGGAGGCCCCAGGACTCGACGGCCACCACAATGAGCAGTTCTTC CATREAPGLDGHHNEQFF
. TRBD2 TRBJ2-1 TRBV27 TGTGCCAGCAGTTTAGCTGGTGTCCCGGGACTAGCGGGGGACTACAATGAGCAGTTCTTC CASSLAGVPGLAGDYNEQFF
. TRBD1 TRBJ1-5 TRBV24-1 TGTGCCACCAGTGATTATGCAGGGGGTCGCAATCAGCCCCAGCATTTT CATSDYAGGRNQPQHF
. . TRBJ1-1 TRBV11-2 TGTGCCAGCAGCTTAGATCTATCCACTGAAGCTTTCTTT CASSLDLSTEAFF
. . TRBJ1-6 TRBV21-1 TGTGCCAGCAGGGGAGGGGACAGGGAGAATTCACCCCTCCACTTT CASRGGDRENSPLHF
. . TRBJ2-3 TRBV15 TGTGCCACCAGCAGAAGCCGGGACTCGAGCACAGATACGCAGTATTTT CATSRSRDSSTDTQYF
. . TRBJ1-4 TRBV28 TGTGCCAGCAGTTTATGGGACAGTAATGAAAAACTGTTTTTT CASSLWDSNEKLFF
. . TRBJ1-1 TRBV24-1 TGTGCCACCAGGGGCGGGGATAGAAACACTGAAGCTTTCTTT CATRGGDRNTEAFF
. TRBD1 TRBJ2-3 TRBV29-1 TGCAGCGTCGGCGCCCAACAGGGGTCAACAGATACGCAGTATTTT CSVGAQQGSTDTQYF
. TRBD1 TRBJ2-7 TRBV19 TGTGCCAGTAGTATGGGGACAGATTACTACGAGCAGTACTTC CASSMGTDYYEQYF
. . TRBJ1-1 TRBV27 TGTGCCAGCATCGCCGTTGGGACAACTGAAGCTTTCTTT CASIAVGTTEAFF
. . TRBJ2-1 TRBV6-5 TGTGCCAGCAGTCTCCGGGAAAGTTACAATGAGCAGTTCTTC CASSLRESYNEQFF
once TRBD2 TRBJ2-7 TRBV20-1 TGCAGTGCTAGTACCCTAGCGGGAGCATATTACGAGCAGTACTTC CSASTLAGAYYEQYF
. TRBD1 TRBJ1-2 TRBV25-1 TGTGCCAGCAGTGTGTTGGACAGGGGGCGCCTGGGCTATGGCTACACCTTC CASSVLDRGRLGYGYTF
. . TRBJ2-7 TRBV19 TGTGCCAGTAGTATGAGAGAGGGAGCGGGTATGTACGCTAACTCCTACGAGCAGTACTTC CASSMREGAGMYANSYEQYF
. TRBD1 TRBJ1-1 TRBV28 TGTGCCAGCAGTTCCGGGACAGGGTGGATGAACACTGAAGCTTTCTTT CASSSGTGWMNTEAFF
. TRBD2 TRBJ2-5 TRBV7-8 TGTGCCAGCAGCTTAGGTCGGCTAGCGGGGTGGTACCAAGAGACCCAGTACTTC CASSLGRLAGWYQETQYF
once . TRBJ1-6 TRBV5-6 TGTGCCAGCAGCTTTTGGGGGAGGGTTAATTCACCCCTCCACTTT CASSFWGRVNSPLHF
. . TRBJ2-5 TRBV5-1 TGCGCCAGCAGGACCCGCCCTGACAGCGTTGGAGAGACCCAGTACTTC CASRTRPDSVGETQYF
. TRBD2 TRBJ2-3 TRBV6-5 TGTGCCAGCAGTTACTCGGGGACTAGCGGGTCCACGCAGTATTTT CASSYSGTSGSTQYF
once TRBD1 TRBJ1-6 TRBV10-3 TGTGCCATCAGCGGGACAGGGGATAATTCACCCCTCCACTTT CAISGTGDNSPLHF
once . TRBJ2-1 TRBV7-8 TGTGCCAGCAGCTTCTACCAATACAATGAGCAGTTCTTC CASSFYQYNEQFF
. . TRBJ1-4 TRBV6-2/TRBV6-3 TGTGCCAGCAGTCGCAGGGGTCGAGAAAAACTGTTTTTT CASSRRGREKLFF
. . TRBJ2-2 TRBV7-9 TGTGCCAGCAGCCTTGGCCCTTCGAGGGTTATCGCCGGGGAGCTGTTTTTT CASSLGPSRVIAGELFF
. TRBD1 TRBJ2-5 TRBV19 TGTGCCAGTAGTATAGGCCAACCGGGACAGGGAGAGACCCAGTACTTC CASSIGQPGQGETQYF